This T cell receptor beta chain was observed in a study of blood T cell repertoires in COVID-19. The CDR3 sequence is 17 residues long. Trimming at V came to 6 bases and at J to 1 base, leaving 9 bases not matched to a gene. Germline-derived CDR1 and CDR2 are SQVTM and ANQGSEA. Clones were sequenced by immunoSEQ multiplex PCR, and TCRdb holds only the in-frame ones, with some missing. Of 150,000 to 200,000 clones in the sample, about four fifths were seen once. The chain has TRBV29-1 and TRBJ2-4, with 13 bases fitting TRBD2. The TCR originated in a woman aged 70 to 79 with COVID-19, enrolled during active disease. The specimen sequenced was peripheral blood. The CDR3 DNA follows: TGCAGCGTGTCCGGGACTAGCGGGACTTTGGCCAAAAACATTCAGTACTTC. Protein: CSVSGTSGTLAKNIQYF.